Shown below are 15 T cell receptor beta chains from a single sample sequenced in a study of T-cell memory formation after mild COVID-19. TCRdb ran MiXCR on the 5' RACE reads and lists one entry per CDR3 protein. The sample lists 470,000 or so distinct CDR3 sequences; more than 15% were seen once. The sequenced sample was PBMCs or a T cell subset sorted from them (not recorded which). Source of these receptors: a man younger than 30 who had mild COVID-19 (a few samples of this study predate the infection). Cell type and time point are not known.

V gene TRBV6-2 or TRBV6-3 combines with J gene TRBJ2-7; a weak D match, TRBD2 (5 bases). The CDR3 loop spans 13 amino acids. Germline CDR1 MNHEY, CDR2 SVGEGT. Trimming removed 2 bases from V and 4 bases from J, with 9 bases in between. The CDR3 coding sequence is TGTGCCAGCAGTTACGTTTCGGGATACGAGCAGTACGTC. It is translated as CASSYVSGYEQYV.

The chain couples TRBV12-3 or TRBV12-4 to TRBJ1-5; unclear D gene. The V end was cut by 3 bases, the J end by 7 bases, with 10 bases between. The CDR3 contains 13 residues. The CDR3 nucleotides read TGTGCCAGCAGTTTCTCAAGGGCCCAGCCCCAGCATTTT. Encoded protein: CASSFSRAQPQHF.

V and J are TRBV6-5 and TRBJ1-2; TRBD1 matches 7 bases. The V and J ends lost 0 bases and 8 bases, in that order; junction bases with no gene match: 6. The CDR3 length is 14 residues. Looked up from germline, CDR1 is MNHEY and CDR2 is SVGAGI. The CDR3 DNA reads TGTGCCAGCAGTTACTCTAGGAGGGGGCTCGGCTACACCTTC. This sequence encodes CASSYSRRGLGYTF.

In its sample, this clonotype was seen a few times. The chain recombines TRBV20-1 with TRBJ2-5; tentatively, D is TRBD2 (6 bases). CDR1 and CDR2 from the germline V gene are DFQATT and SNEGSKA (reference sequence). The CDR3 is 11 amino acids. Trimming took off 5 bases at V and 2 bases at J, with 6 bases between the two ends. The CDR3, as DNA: TGCAGTGCTGCGGGACAAGAGACCCAGTACTTC. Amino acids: CSAAGQETQYF.

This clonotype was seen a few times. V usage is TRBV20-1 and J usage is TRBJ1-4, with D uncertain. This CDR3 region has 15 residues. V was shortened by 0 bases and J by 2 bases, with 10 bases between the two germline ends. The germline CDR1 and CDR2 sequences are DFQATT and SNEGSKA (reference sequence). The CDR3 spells CSARELRGTNEKLFF. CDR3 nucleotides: TGCAGTGCTAGAGAACTCCGAGGTACTAATGAAAAACTGTTTTTT.

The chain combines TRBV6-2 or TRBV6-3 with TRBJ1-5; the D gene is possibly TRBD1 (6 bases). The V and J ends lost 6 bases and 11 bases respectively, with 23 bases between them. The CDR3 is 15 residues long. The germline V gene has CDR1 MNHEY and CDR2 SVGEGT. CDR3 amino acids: CASRSGTRDLGAQHF. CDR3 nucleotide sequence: TGTGCCAGCAGATCCGGGACAAGGGACCTCGGAGCCCAGCATTTT.

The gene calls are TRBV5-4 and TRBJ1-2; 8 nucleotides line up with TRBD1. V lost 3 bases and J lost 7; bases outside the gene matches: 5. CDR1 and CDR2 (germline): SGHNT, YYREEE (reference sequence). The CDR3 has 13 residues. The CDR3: CASSSTGVFGYTF. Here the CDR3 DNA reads TGTGCCAGCAGCTCGACAGGGGTTTTTGGCTACACCTTC.

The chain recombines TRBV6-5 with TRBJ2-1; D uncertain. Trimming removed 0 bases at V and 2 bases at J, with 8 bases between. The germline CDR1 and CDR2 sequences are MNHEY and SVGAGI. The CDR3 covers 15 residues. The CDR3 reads CASSYSSPPYNEQFF. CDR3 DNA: TGTGCCAGCAGTTACTCCAGCCCACCCTACAATGAGCAGTTCTTC.

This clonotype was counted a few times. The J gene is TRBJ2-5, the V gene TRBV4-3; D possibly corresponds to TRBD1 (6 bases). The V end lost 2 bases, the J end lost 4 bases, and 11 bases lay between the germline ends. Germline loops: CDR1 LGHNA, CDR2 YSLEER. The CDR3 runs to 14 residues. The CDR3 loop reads CASSQQQGSETQYF. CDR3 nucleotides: TGCGCCAGCAGCCAACAACAGGGCTCAGAGACCCAGTACTTC.

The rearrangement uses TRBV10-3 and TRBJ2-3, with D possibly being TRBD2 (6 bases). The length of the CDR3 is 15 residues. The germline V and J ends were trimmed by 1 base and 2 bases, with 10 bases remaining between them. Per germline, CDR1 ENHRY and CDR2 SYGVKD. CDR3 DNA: TGTGCCATCAGTGAGTTCGGGGGTATCACAGATACGCAGTATTTT. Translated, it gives CAISEFGGITDTQYF.

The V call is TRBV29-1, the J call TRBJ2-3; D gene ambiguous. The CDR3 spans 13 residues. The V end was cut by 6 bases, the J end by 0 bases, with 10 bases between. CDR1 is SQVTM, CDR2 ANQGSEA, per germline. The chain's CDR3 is CSVETESTDTQYF. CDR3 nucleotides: TGCAGCGTCGAAACAGAGAGCACAGATACGCAGTATTTT.

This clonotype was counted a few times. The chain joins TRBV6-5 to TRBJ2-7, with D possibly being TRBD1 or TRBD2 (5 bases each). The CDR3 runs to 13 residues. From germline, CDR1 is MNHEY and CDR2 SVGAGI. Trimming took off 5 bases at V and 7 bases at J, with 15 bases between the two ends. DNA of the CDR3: TGTGCCAGCAGTCCCCCGGGACGGCTAGAGCAGTACTTC. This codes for CASSPPGRLEQYF.

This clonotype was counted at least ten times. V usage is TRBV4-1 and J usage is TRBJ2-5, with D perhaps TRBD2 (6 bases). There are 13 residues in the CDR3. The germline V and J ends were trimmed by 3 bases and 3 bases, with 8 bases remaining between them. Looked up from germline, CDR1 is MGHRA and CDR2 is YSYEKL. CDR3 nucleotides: TGCGCCAGCAGCCAGGGGAGGAAAGAGACCCAGTACTTC. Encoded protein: CASSQGRKETQYF.

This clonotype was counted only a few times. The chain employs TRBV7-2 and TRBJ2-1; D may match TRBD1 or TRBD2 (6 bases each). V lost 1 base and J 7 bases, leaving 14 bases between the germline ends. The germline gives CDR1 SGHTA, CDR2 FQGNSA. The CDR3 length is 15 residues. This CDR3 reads CASSLDAGQWNEQFF. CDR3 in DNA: TGTGCCAGCAGCTTAGACGCGGGACAATGGAATGAGCAGTTCTTC.

CDR3 loop: CASSYRVGTNTGELFF. The CDR3 nucleotides read TGTGCCAGCAGTTACCGGGTAGGGACGAACACCGGGGAGCTGTTTTTT. The V and J genes are TRBV6-5 and TRBJ2-2; D is ambiguous. The length of the CDR3 is 16 residues. Germline values: CDR1 MNHEY, CDR2 SVGAGI. Trimming left V 2 bases short and J 0 bases short, with 10 bases between.